The 14 T cell receptor beta chains below all came from one sample that was sequenced in a study of T cell changes during pregnancy in multiple sclerosis. TCRdb's table, derived via immunoSEQ multiplex PCR, lists solely in-frame clones and lacks some. The sample contains tens of thousands of clones, over 90% of which appear only once. Sequencing used peripheral blood, obtained after pregnancy. These receptors were taken from a female donor with multiple sclerosis, enrolled in a pregnancy study.

The rearrangement uses TRBV11-3 and TRBJ2-1, with TRBD2 matching 12 bases. The germline gives CDR1 SGHNT, CDR2 YENEEA. This CDR3 has 19 residues. V was pared by 1 base and J by 6 bases, with 13 bases of the junction left unmatched. CDR3 in amino acids: CASSLGPGVGLAGLNEQFF. The CDR3 nucleotides are TGTGCCAGCAGCTTAGGTCCCGGGGTCGGACTAGCGGGGCTCAATGAGCAGTTCTTC. Combining the CDR3 with reference TRBV11-3 and TRBJ2-1 gives the whole variable domain EAGVVQSPRYKIIEKKQPVAFWCNPISGHNTLYWYLQNLGQGPELLIRYENEEAVDDSQLPKDRFSAERLKGVDSTLKIQPAELGDSAVYLCASSLGPGVGLAGLNEQFFGPGTRLTVL.

This clone appeared a single time. V usage is TRBV7-6 and J usage is TRBJ2-7; TRBD2 matches 8 bases. The germline V gene encodes CDR1 SGHVS and CDR2 FNYEAQ. The CDR3 contains 16 residues. V was clipped by 1 base and J by 2 bases; unmatched bases: 7. Written as DNA, the CDR3 is TGTGCCAGCAGCTTAGAACGGGGGGGCCGAACCTACGAGCAGTACTTC. Its translation: CASSLERGGRTYEQYF.

The rearrangement uses TRBV18 and TRBJ1-6; 9 bases match TRBD1. The J segment lost 7 bases and the V segment lost 5 bases, leaving 3 bases of the junction unmatched. The CDR3 extends over 14 amino acids. Germline loops: CDR1 KGHSH, CDR2 LQKENI. The CDR3 here is CASSSGQGNSPLHF. Written as DNA, the CDR3 is TGTGCCAGCTCATCCGGACAGGGGAATTCACCCCTCCACTTT. The full variable domain, in which reference TRBV18 and TRBJ1-6 provide the parts outside the CDR3, is NAGVMQNPRHLVRRRGQEARLRCSPMKGHSHVYWYRQLPEEGLKFMVYLQKENIIDESGMPKERFSAEFPKEGPSILRIQQVVRGDSAAYFCASSSGQGNSPLHFGNGTRLTVT.

This sequence joins TRBV7-6 and TRBJ1-1; D gene uncertain. The V and J ends lost 5 bases and 1 base respectively, with 11 bases between them. Germline lookup yields CDR1 SGHVS and CDR2 FNYEAQ. This CDR3 is 14 amino acids long. The CDR3 loop is CASSRTDGNTEAFF. DNA of the CDR3: TGTGCCAGCAGCAGAACAGACGGGAACACTGAAGCTTTCTTT.

The V and J genes are TRBV19 and TRBJ2-2; 11 bases map to TRBD2. The J segment lost 4 bases and the V segment lost 6 bases, leaving 10 bases of the junction unmatched. Germline CDR1 reads LNHDA; CDR2 reads SQIVND (reference sequence). The CDR3 covers 17 residues. CDR3 sequence: CASSEGSGGALTGELFF. As DNA, the CDR3 is TGTGCCAGTAGCGAAGGTAGCGGGGGGGCCCTCACCGGGGAGCTGTTTTTT. Looking up the rest from reference TRBV19 and TRBJ2-2 gives the full variable domain: DGGITQSPKYLFRKEGQNVTLSCEQNLNHDAMYWYRQDPGQGLRLIYYSQIVNDFQKGDIAEGYSVSREKKESFPLTVTSAQKNPTAFYLCASSEGSGGALTGELFFGEGSRLTVL.

This rearrangement joins TRBV15 to TRBJ2-7; D is uncertain. CDR1 LNHNV and CDR2 YYDKDF come from the germline V gene (reference sequence). The V end was cut by 5 bases, the J end by 0 bases, with 8 bases between. The CDR3 is 13 amino acids. The CDR3 region is CATSLESSYEQYF. The CDR3, as DNA: TGTGCCACCAGCCTGGAGAGCTCCTACGAGCAGTACTTC.

The chain uses TRBV4-1 and TRBJ2-2; D not resolved. V lost 1 base and J 0 bases, leaving 6 bases between the germline ends. CDR1 is MGHRA and CDR2 is YSYEKL in the germline V gene. The CDR3 contains 15 residues. CDR3 sequence (DNA): TGCGCCAGCAGCCAAGTGGGCGCGAACACCGGGGAGCTGTTTTTT. This translates into CASSQVGANTGELFF.

The chain uses TRBV7-2 and TRBJ2-5; TRBD2 is a possible D gene (5 bases). The CDR3 has 14 amino acids. From germline, CDR1 is SGHTA and CDR2 FQGNSA. Trimming removed 4 bases at V and 4 bases at J, with 13 bases between. In DNA, the CDR3 is TGTGCCAGCAGCTCCCGGGCCCGGGGAGAGACCCAGTACTTC. This codes for CASSSRARGETQYF. The full variable domain, completed using reference TRBV7-2 and TRBJ2-5, is GAGVSQSPSNKVTEKGKDVELRCDPISGHTALYWYRQSLGQGLEFLIYFQGNSAPDKSGLPSDRFSAERTGGSVSTLTIQRTQQEDSAVYLCASSSRARGETQYFGPGTRLLVL.

V is TRBV20-1 and J is TRBJ1-2; D remains unclear. V lost 1 base, J lost 4 bases, and 4 bases lay in between. Per germline, CDR1 DFQATT and CDR2 SNEGSKA (reference sequence). The CDR3 has 11 residues. CDR3 region: CSARVSYGYTF. CDR3 nucleotide sequence: TGCAGTGCTAGAGTGAGCTATGGCTACACCTTC.

The rearrangement joins TRBV15 to TRBJ2-2; 8 nucleotides line up with TRBD2. The CDR3 length is 16 residues. Germline lookup yields CDR1 LNHNV and CDR2 YYDKDF (reference sequence). V shed 0 bases and J 4 bases; nucleotides not matched to a gene: 4. The CDR3 loop is CATSRDSAGVTGELFF. The DNA for the CDR3 is TGTGCCACCAGCAGAGATTCAGCGGGAGTCACCGGGGAGCTGTTTTTT.

The rearrangement uses TRBV6-1 and TRBJ2-7; tentatively, D is TRBD1 (5 bases). Germline values: CDR1 MNHNS, CDR2 SASEGT. The V and J ends lost 5 bases and 2 bases respectively, with 13 bases between them. CDR3 size: 14 residues. The CDR3 DNA reads TGTGCCAGCAGTCCCCCGACAGACACCTACGAGCAGTACTTC. Translation: CASSPPTDTYEQYF.

This clone showed up just once. The chain links TRBV6-5 to TRBJ2-5; unclear D gene. Trimming stripped 0 bases from V and 7 bases from J, with 6 bases between. This CDR3 region has 12 residues. The V gene's germline CDR1 is MNHEY and CDR2 SVGAGI. The CDR3 bases are TGTGCCAGCAGTTACTCCCTCGGGACCCAGTACTTC. Translation gives CASSYSLGTQYF.

CDR3 residues: CASSSDADYPSYEQYF. CDR3 nucleotides: TGTGCCAGCAGCTCCGACGCTGACTATCCCTCCTACGAGCAGTACTTC. This chain connects TRBV7-9 to TRBJ2-7; TRBD2 is a possible D gene (5 bases). Germline lookup yields CDR1 SEHNR and CDR2 FQNEAQ (reference sequence). The V end was cut by 4 bases, the J end by 0 bases, with 16 bases between. CDR3 length: 16 amino acids.

The chain couples TRBV4-3 to TRBJ2-3; tentative D call: TRBD2 (6 bases). The germline V and J ends were trimmed by 1 base and 5 bases, with 16 bases remaining between them. CDR1 and CDR2 (germline): LGHNA, YSLEER. The CDR3 consists of 16 residues. The CDR3 spells CASSQGGLISGDTQYF. As DNA, the CDR3 is TGCGCCAGCAGCCAAGGGGGCCTCATTAGCGGAGATACGCAGTATTTT.